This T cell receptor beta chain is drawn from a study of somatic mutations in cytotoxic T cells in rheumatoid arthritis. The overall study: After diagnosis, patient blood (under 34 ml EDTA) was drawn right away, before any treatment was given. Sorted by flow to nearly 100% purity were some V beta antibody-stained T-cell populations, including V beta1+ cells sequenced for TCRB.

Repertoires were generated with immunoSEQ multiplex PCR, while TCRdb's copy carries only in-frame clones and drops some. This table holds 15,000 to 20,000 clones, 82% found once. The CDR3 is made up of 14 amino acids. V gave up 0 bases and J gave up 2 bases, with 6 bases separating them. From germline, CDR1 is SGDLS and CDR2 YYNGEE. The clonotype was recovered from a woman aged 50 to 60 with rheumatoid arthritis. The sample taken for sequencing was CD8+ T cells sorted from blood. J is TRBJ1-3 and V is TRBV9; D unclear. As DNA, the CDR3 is TGTGCCAGCAGCGTAGTCGAGGCTGGAAACACCATATATTTT. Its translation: CASSVVEAGNTIYF.